This is a list of T cell receptor beta chains from one sample in a study of shared clonotypes between healthy human individuals. Assay: immunoSEQ multiplex PCR; the TCRdb copy retains only in-frame clones and omits some. This table holds under 1 million clones, around 93% found once. Sequenced sample: naive CD8+ T cells sorted from blood. These receptors came from a man younger than 40 in good health. The CDR3 runs from the conserved cysteine through the conserved F or W. The D gene is left open where the match is weak. Clone size is stated in some rows and not others, as once, few, many or a class when expanded.

V	length	size	J	D	CDR3	DNA
TRBV29-1	16	NA	TRBJ2-1	TRBD2	CSVEEVAGGQDNEQFF	TGCAGCGTTGAAGAGGTAGCGGGAGGCCAGGACAATGAGCAGTTCTTC
TRBV7-7	16	NA	TRBJ2-3	NA	CASSLESQTSTDTQYF	TGTGCCAGCAGCTTAGAGTCGCAGACTAGCACAGATACGCAGTATTTT
TRBV7-9	15	NA	TRBJ1-2	NA	CASSFRDGIDYGYTF	TGTGCCAGCAGCTTCAGGGACGGTATTGACTATGGCTACACCTTC
TRBV2	12	NA	TRBJ2-7	NA	CASRGTFYEQYF	TGTGCCAGCAGGGGGACCTTCTACGAGCAGTACTTC
TRBV6-5	13	NA	TRBJ2-7	NA	CASKVGTFYEQYF	TGTGCCAGCAAGGTGGGCACTTTCTACGAGCAGTACTTC
TRBV7-2	16	NA	TRBJ2-2	NA	CASSPRTLTSRGELFF	TGTGCCAGCAGCCCCCGGACTCTAACATCCCGGGGGGAGCTGTTTTTT
TRBV6-1	18	once	TRBJ1-5	TRBD1	CASSVFPSRTGINQPQHF	TGTGCCAGCAGTGTCTTCCCCTCTAGGACAGGGATTAATCAGCCCCAGCATTTT
TRBV7-9	14	NA	TRBJ2-1	NA	CASSLYLRNNEQFF	TGTGCCAGCAGCTTATATTTGAGGAACAATGAGCAGTTCTTC
TRBV25-1	15	NA	TRBJ1-5	NA	CASSEDSYSNQPQHF	TGTGCCAGCAGTGAAGACAGCTATAGCAATCAGCCCCAGCATTTT
TRBV4-1	15	once	TRBJ1-6	NA	CASSQDRERNSPLHF	TGCGCCAGCAGCCAAGATCGGGAGAGAAATTCACCCCTCCACTTT
TRBV6-1	14	once	TRBJ2-2	TRBD1	CASRVDRGPGELFF	TGTGCCAGCAGGGTGGACAGGGGGCCTGGGGAGCTGTTTTTT
TRBV27	15	NA	TRBJ1-5	NA	CASSPYGAGNQPQHF	TGTGCCAGCAGTCCCTATGGGGCAGGGAATCAGCCCCAGCATTTT
TRBV6-1	15	NA	TRBJ1-2	TRBD1	CASSAGTGVNYGYTF	TGTGCCAGCAGTGCGGGGACAGGCGTTAACTATGGCTACACCTTC
TRBV28	17	NA	TRBJ2-2	NA	CASSTAETTANTGELFF	TGTGCCAGCAGCACGGCGGAGACAACCGCGAACACCGGGGAGCTGTTTTTT
TRBV30	14	NA	TRBJ2-3	NA	CAFIPAEVGDTQYF	TGTGCCTTTATCCCCGCGGAGGTTGGGGATACGCAGTATTTT
TRBV25-1	14	NA	TRBJ2-7	NA	CASSDRSRASEQYF	TGTGCCAGCAGTGATAGATCTCGGGCCTCCGAGCAGTACTTC
TRBV7-9	16	NA	TRBJ2-7	TRBD2	CASSSLHGGANYEQYF	TGTGCCAGCAGCTCACTGCACGGGGGGGCGAACTACGAGCAGTACTTC
TRBV25-1	16	NA	TRBJ1-5	TRBD1	CASSWDRKYSNQPQHF	TGTGCCAGCAGTTGGGACAGGAAATATAGCAATCAGCCCCAGCATTTT
TRBV27	12	NA	TRBJ2-2	NA	CASRPDTGELFF	TGTGCCAGCAGACCCGACACCGGGGAGCTGTTTTTT
TRBV7-9	15	NA	TRBJ2-1	TRBD2	CASSLEAGGRGEQFF	TGTGCCAGCAGCTTAGAAGCGGGAGGGCGCGGTGAGCAGTTCTTC
TRBV28	15	NA	TRBJ2-1	NA	CASMRLPLSNNEQFF	TGTGCCAGCATGCGACTGCCGCTTTCTAACAATGAGCAGTTCTTC
TRBV7-9	16	NA	TRBJ2-1	TRBD2	CASSLASGGTYNEQFF	TGTGCCAGCAGCTTAGCGAGCGGGGGTACCTACAATGAGCAGTTCTTC
TRBV14	17	NA	TRBJ1-3	TRBD1	CASSQDRGRKSGNTIYF	TGTGCCAGCAGCCAAGACAGGGGGAGGAAGAGTGGAAACACCATATATTTT
TRBV10-1	19	NA	TRBJ2-1	TRBD2	CASSPTSGAPSRDYNEQFF	TGCGCCAGCAGCCCGACTAGCGGGGCGCCCTCAAGGGACTACAATGAGCAGTTCTTC
TRBV5-1	14	NA	TRBJ2-3	NA	CASSLGGGADTQYF	TGCGCCAGCAGCTTGGGGGGAGGCGCAGATACGCAGTATTTT
TRBV27	14	NA	TRBJ2-1	TRBD2	CASRTGTSVGEQFF	TGTGCCAGCAGGACCGGGACTAGCGTCGGTGAGCAGTTCTTC
TRBV18	15	NA	TRBJ2-3	NA	CASSPREEGTDTQYF	TGTGCCAGCTCACCACGGGAGGAGGGCACAGATACGCAGTATTTT
TRBV29-1	11	NA	TRBJ1-1	NA	CSVLSQGEAFF	TGCAGCGTTTTATCCCAGGGAGAAGCTTTCTTT
TRBV7-6	15	NA	TRBJ1-5	NA	CASSLGAEGNQPQHF	TGTGCCAGCAGCTTAGGGGCCGAGGGGAATCAGCCCCAGCATTTT
TRBV10-3	14	once	TRBJ2-1	NA	CAIWTGTRFNEQFF	TGTGCCATTTGGACCGGGACTCGCTTCAATGAGCAGTTCTTC
TRBV7-9	15	NA	TRBJ1-4	NA	CASSHWVGGGEKLFF	TGTGCCAGCAGCCACTGGGTAGGGGGAGGTGAAAAACTGTTTTTT
TRBV28	15	NA	TRBJ2-6	TRBD1	CASRQTGSGANVLTF	TGTGCCAGCAGGCAGACAGGGTCTGGGGCCAACGTCCTGACTTTC
TRBV4-3	15	NA	TRBJ2-7	NA	CASSQETYVYYEQYF	TGCGCCAGCAGCCAAGAGACGTACGTATACTACGAGCAGTACTTC